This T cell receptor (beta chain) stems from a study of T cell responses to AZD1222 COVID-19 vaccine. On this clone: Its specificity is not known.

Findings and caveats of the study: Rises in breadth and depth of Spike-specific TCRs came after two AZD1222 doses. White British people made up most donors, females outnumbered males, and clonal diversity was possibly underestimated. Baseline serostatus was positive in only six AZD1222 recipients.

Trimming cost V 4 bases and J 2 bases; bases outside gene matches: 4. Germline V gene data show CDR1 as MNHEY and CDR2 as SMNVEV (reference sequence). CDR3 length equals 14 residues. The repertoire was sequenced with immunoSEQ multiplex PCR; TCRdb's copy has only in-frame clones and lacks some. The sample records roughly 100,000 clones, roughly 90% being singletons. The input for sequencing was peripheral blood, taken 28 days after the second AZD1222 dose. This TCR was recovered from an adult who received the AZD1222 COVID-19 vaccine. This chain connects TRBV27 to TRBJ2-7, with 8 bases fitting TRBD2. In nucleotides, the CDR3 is TGTGCCAGCAGTTCCGCGGGAGGAACCTACGAGCAGTACTTC. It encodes CASSSAGGTYEQYF.